There are a few counts of the clone carrying this T cell receptor beta chain. Its target is unknown. It was with a sample-barcoded 5' primer and a J-beta primer mix that a second PCR of roughly 7 to 12 cycles was run. One entry per CDR3 protein results from TCRdb running MiXCR on the 5' RACE reads. The sample consists of some 700,000 distinct CDR3 sequences, approximately 22% of them appearing once. These data originate in a study of blood T cells in healthy people across ages. Study results and limitations: Age brought a roughly linear fall in TCR beta diversity measured per million T cells.

This CDR3 contains 16 residues. V shed 5 bases and J 2 bases; nucleotides not matched to a gene: 5. The germline V gene encodes CDR1 MNHEY and CDR2 SVGEGT. The chain recombines TRBV6-2 or TRBV6-3 with TRBJ2-4; the match to TRBD2 covers 11 bases. The source is a man between 65 and 85 years old in good health. The sample comprised blood. For the CDR3, the DNA is TGTGCCAGCAGTCTCCCTAGCGGGAGGACCAAAAACATTCAGTACTTC. Translated: CASSLPSGRTKNIQYF.